A selection of T cell receptor beta chains follows, all from one sample in a study of cytomegalovirus exposure and HLA in healthy donors. TCRdb keeps only in-frame clones here, not all; method: immunoSEQ multiplex PCR. There are about 96,000 clones in the sample, with 3% to 4% held by the top ten. Source material: PBMCs. The origin of the receptors is a woman aged 25 to 39 in good health and CMV-seronegative. CDR3s include the opening cysteine and the closing phenylalanine or tryptophan. Fields, in order: J gene, V gene, D gene, CDR3 protein, CDR3 DNA. The D gene is left open where the match is weak.

TRBJ2-3 | TRBV19 | . | CASSQTPDTQYF | TGTGCCAGTAGTCAGACACCGGATACGCAGTATTTT
TRBJ2-2 | TRBV5-1 | TRBD2 | CASSLAGGDTGELFF | TGCGCCAGCAGCTTAGCGGGAGGGGACACCGGGGAGCTGTTTTTT
TRBJ1-3 | TRBV7-6 | . | CASSRPGGSSGNTIYF | TGTGCCAGCTCCCGGCCTGGGGGGAGCTCTGGAAACACCATATATTTT
TRBJ2-7 | TRBV28 | . | CASSFDGVSYEQYF | TGTGCCAGCAGTTTTGACGGAGTCTCCTACGAGCAGTACTTC
TRBJ2-1 | TRBV7-8 | TRBD2 | CASSPKRLAGGPNEQFF | TGTGCCAGCAGCCCAAAGAGGCTAGCGGGAGGGCCGAATGAGCAGTTCTTC
TRBJ1-4 | TRBV9 | . | CASSEGREIEKLFF | TGTGCCAGCAGCGAAGGGCGGGAAATCGAAAAACTGTTTTTT
TRBJ1-1 | TRBV19 | . | CASSLTVKRNTEAFF | TGTGCCAGTAGCTTGACAGTAAAGAGGAACACTGAAGCTTTCTTT
TRBJ1-3 | TRBV5-1 | TRBD1 | CASSLQGTYSGNTIYF | TGCGCCAGCAGCTTACAGGGGACTTACTCTGGAAACACCATATATTTT
TRBJ2-7 | TRBV11-2 | . | CASSLDVYEQYF | TGTGCCAGCAGCTTAGACGTCTACGAGCAGTACTTC
TRBJ1-2 | TRBV19 | . | CASSMGAGPKLNYGYTF | TGTGCCAGTAGTATGGGGGCAGGGCCGAAACTCAACTATGGCTACACCTTC